Below are 26 T cell receptor beta chains sequenced from a single sample in a study of read filtering for tumor transcriptome and immune sequencing. From roughly 390 ng of RNA, a library with molecular barcoded alpha/delta and beta/gamma adaptors was made. TCRdb independently ran MiXCR on the reads; one entry per CDR3 protein. The sample shows about 130,000 distinct CDR3 sequences, 10% to 15% of them seen only once. The sample comprised a population of CD138-negative cells sorted from bone marrow. The origin of the receptors is a donor at least 40 years old with multiple myeloma.

A remark on this clonotype: A far larger clone is just one base off, so this is likely a read error. The chain couples TRBV6-6 to TRBJ2-1; perhaps TRBD2 as D (7 bases). Trimming pared 5 bases from V and 8 bases from J, leaving 16 bases between. Germline V lookup: CDR1 MNHNY, CDR2 SVGAGI (reference sequence). The CDR3 has 14 amino acids. The DNA of the CDR3 is TGTGCCAGCAGTGAAGCGGGACATTGGGATGAGCAGTTCTTC. Protein: CASSEAGHWDEQFF.

V and J are TRBV29-1 and TRBJ2-3; D is unresolved. CDR3 length: 12 residues. CDR1 SQVTM and CDR2 ANQGSEA come from the germline V gene. Trimming shortened V by 4 bases and J by 0 bases, and 5 bases separated the two germline ends. The CDR3 sequence is CSVVASTDTQYF. The CDR3 DNA follows: TGCAGCGTTGTTGCTAGCACAGATACGCAGTATTTT.

The chain uses TRBV5-8 and TRBJ1-5, with D perhaps matching TRBD1 (6 bases). V lost 5 bases, J lost 5 bases, and 11 bases lay in between. The CDR3 has 13 residues. CDR1 and CDR2 from the germline V gene are SGHTS and YDEGEE. The CDR3 DNA sequence: TGTGCCAGCAGGTTACAGGGAGATCAGCCCCAGCATTTT. This sequence encodes CASRLQGDQPQHF.

This clonotype occurred many times. V is TRBV12-3 or TRBV12-4 and J is TRBJ2-6; D not certain. The germline V and J ends were trimmed by 1 base and 2 bases, with 6 bases remaining between them. The CDR3 covers 15 residues. The CDR3, as DNA: TGTGCCAGCAGTTTAGGGGGAACTGGGGCCAACGTCCTGACTTTC. Its protein product is CASSLGGTGANVLTF.

The chain employs TRBV12-3 or TRBV12-4 and TRBJ2-3; 12 bases are a match to TRBD2. The CDR3 loop spans 15 amino acids. Losses at the gene ends were 6 bases for V and 2 bases for J; bases not matched to a gene: 3. The CDR3 reads CASSGLAGITDTQYF. The CDR3 DNA follows: TGTGCCAGCAGCGGACTAGCGGGGATCACAGATACGCAGTATTTT.

The chain is built from TRBV12-3 or TRBV12-4 and TRBJ1-1; 9 bases align to TRBD1. The length of the CDR3 is 15 residues. The V gene end was trimmed by 5 bases and the J gene end by 5 bases; junction bases not matched to a gene: 9. CDR3 nucleotides: TGTGCCAGCAGTGGGACAGGGTTGATTGGGACTGAAGCTTTCTTT. It is translated as CASSGTGLIGTEAFF.

This clonotype turned up a few times. This sequence joins TRBV6-6 and TRBJ2-3; TRBD2 matches at 8 bases. V was clipped by 8 bases and J by 3 bases; unmatched bases: 7. The CDR3 spans 14 residues. Germline V lookup: CDR1 MNHNY, CDR2 SVGAGI (reference sequence). CDR3 protein: CASFKPGGTDTQYF. The CDR3, as DNA: TGTGCCAGCTTCAAACCGGGGGGGACAGATACGCAGTATTTT.

The chain recombines TRBV29-1 with TRBJ1-1; a possible D gene is TRBD1 (6 bases). CDR3 length: 13 amino acids. CDR1 SQVTM and CDR2 ANQGSEA come from the germline V gene. Trimming stripped 3 bases from V and 0 bases from J, with 8 bases between. CDR3 sequence reads: CSVDTGLNTEAFF. The CDR3, as DNA: TGCAGCGTTGACACAGGGTTGAACACTGAAGCTTTCTTT.

This clonotype was detected many times. The missing conserved phenylalanine or tryptophan at the end of this CDR3 makes a read error likely. The gene calls are TRBV6-2 or TRBV6-3 and TRBJ2-7, with a weak D call TRBD2 (6 bases). V was clipped by 5 bases and J by 1 base, with 15 bases between them. The CDR3 runs to 15 residues. Germline CDR1 MNHEY, CDR2 SVGEGT. Written as DNA, the CDR3 is TGTGCCAGCAGTCGCGGGACTCTCCTTTCCTACGAGCAGTACTCC. Its protein product is CASSRGTLLSYEQYS.

This rearrangement joins TRBV2 to TRBJ2-2; 7 bases map to TRBD1. Looked up from germline, CDR1 is SNHLY and CDR2 is FYNNEI. The CDR3 has 14 amino acids. With V trimmed by 7 bases and J by 4 bases, 6 bases remained unmatched. CDR3 sequence: CASKGTATTGELFF. CDR3 nucleotides: TGTGCCAGCAAAGGGACAGCCACCACCGGGGAGCTGTTTTTT.

This clonotype was observed many times. The chain carries TRBV5-1 and TRBJ2-1; 11 bases fit TRBD2. V gave up 1 base and J gave up 7 bases; unmatched junction bases: 4. From germline, CDR1 is SGHRS and CDR2 YFSETQ. The CDR3 loop spans 15 amino acids. CDR3 DNA sequence: TGCGCCAGCAGCTTGACTAGCGGGAGTGAAAATGAGCAGTTCTTC. This gives the protein CASSLTSGSENEQFF.

This clonotype was seen at least ten times. This sequence joins TRBV10-3 and TRBJ2-1, with 13 bases that match TRBD2. V shed 3 bases and J 1 base; nucleotides not matched to a gene: 6. This CDR3 contains 18 residues. CDR1 and CDR2 from the germline V gene are ENHRY and SYGVKD. The CDR3 spells CAISESTSGRASYNEQFF. The CDR3 DNA sequence: TGTGCCATCAGTGAAAGTACTAGCGGGAGGGCGTCCTACAATGAGCAGTTCTTC.

This clonotype was seen repeatedly, ten times or more. The CDR3 does not end in the conserved phenylalanine or tryptophan, so this is likely a read error. The V call is TRBV27, the J call TRBJ2-1; tentatively, D is TRBD2 (5 bases). V was cut by 4 bases and J by 5 bases, with 18 bases left in between. The CDR3 runs 16 residues. Germline lookup yields CDR1 MNHEY and CDR2 SMNVEV (reference sequence). DNA for the CDR3: TGTGCCAGCAGTTCGAGGGAGCGCATCCCAGACAATGAGCAGTTCCTC. Its protein is CASSSRERIPDNEQFL.

This clonotype turned up a few times. The chain is built from TRBV7-9 and TRBJ2-3; tentative D call: TRBD2 (7 bases). Germline V gene lookup returns CDR1 SEHNR and CDR2 FQNEAQ (reference sequence). V gave up 2 bases and J gave up 3 bases, with 21 bases separating them. The CDR3 loop spans 18 amino acids. The CDR3 bases are TGTGCCAGCAGCTTAATAGGCGGGGGCACCACGCGGACAGATACGCAGTATTTT. Amino acid sequence: CASSLIGGGTTRTDTQYF.

Of note for this clonotype: One junction end does not reproduce the germline sequence, and a read error may be involved. V usage is TRBV5-1 and J usage is TRBJ1-1, with no clear D. Germline V lookup: CDR1 SGHRS, CDR2 YFSETQ. The CDR3 is 14 residues long. CDR3 amino acids: CASSSCSVNTEALF. CDR3 bases: TGCGCCAGCAGCTCTTGCAGTGTAAACACCGAAGCTCTCTTT.

This clonotype appeared a few times. J is TRBJ1-3 and V is TRBV18; 7 nucleotides align to TRBD1. The junction had 6 bases not matched to a gene; V was cut back by 4 bases and J by 3 bases. Germline CDR1 reads KGHSH; CDR2 reads LQKENI. The CDR3 has 15 residues. Here the CDR3 DNA reads TGTGCCAGCTCACGTGGACAGGAACATGGAAACACCATATATTTT. Its translation: CASSRGQEHGNTIYF.

This clonotype has more than one count but fewer than ten. CDR3 nucleotide sequence: TGTGCCAGCAGCTCCGGACAGCCGTATGACAATGAGCAGTTCTTC. It translates to CASSSGQPYDNEQFF. The gene calls are TRBV7-2 and TRBJ2-1; D might be TRBD1 (6 bases). The CDR3 is 15 amino acids. Per germline, CDR1 SGHTA and CDR2 FQGNSA. With 4 bases removed from V and 5 bases from J, the gap between germline ends came to 15 bases.

About this clonotype itself: The junction and the germline gene differ at one end; a read error may be behind it. The genes are TRBV7-2 and TRBJ1-2, with D unresolved. Germline CDR1 SGHTA, CDR2 FQGNSA. The CDR3 is 17 amino acids. CDR3 sequence: CASSRVGSENSNYGYAF. The CDR3 nucleotides read TGTGCCAGCAGTCGAGTGGGATCGGAAAACTCTAACTATGGCTACGCCTTC.

The chain recombines TRBV5-1 with TRBJ2-1; TRBD1 matches at 8 bases. Germline assignment: CDR1 SGHRS and CDR2 YFSETQ. Unmatched junction bases numbered 7, after V lost 4 bases and J lost 7 bases. The CDR3 spans 14 residues. The CDR3 nucleotides are TGCGCCAGCAGCGGGGGGACAGGAAGAAATGAGCAGTTCTTC. Its protein product is CASSGGTGRNEQFF. Full variable domain (missing parts from reference TRBV5-1 and TRBJ2-1): KAGVTQTPRYLIKTRGQQVTLSCSPISGHRSVSWYQQTPGQGLQFLFEYFSETQRNKGNFPGRFSGRQFSNSRSEMNVSTLELGDSALYLCASSGGTGRNEQFFGPGTRLTVL.

The table lists this clonotype with many counts. This chain connects TRBV7-2 to TRBJ2-1, with 8 nucleotides matching TRBD2. The CDR3 contains 15 residues. CDR1 is SGHTA and CDR2 is FQGNSA in the germline V gene. Unmatched junction bases numbered 7, after V lost 5 bases and J lost 4 bases. CDR3 protein: CASSILAGRYNEQFF. In nucleotides, the CDR3 is TGTGCCAGCAGCATCTTAGCGGGGAGATACAATGAGCAGTTCTTC. The whole variable domain, remainder taken from reference TRBV7-2 and TRBJ2-1, is GAGVSQSPSNKVTEKGKDVELRCDPISGHTALYWYRQSLGQGLEFLIYFQGNSAPDKSGLPSDRFSAERTGGSVSTLTIQRTQQEDSAVYLCASSILAGRYNEQFFGPGTRLTVL.

This clonotype was seen at least ten times. This sequence joins TRBV6-1 and TRBJ2-1; D ambiguous. CDR3 length equals 13 residues. Trimming left V 0 bases short and J 8 bases short, with 8 bases between. The germline V gene has CDR1 MNHNS and CDR2 SASEGT. CDR3 protein: CASSEARADEQFF. The CDR3 DNA reads TGTGCCAGCAGTGAAGCGCGTGCGGATGAGCAGTTCTTC.

At least ten counts were recorded for this clonotype. The rearrangement uses TRBV12-3 or TRBV12-4 and TRBJ1-1; no reliable D call. The CDR3 totals 14 residues. V lost 7 bases and J 2 bases, leaving 14 bases between the germline ends. CDR3 region: CASTERLGNTEAFF. CDR3 DNA: TGTGCCAGCACAGAAAGACTGGGCAACACTGAAGCTTTCTTT.

With regard to this clonotype: A much larger clone sits a single nucleotide away, making a read error possible. This chain joins TRBV5-1 and TRBJ2-1; perhaps TRBD2 as D (6 bases). The CDR3 is 16 residues long. Germline CDR1 SGHRS, CDR2 YFSETQ. The CDR3 sequence is CASSPEVGSRENEQSF. The CDR3 bases are TGCGCCAGCAGCCCGGAGGTCGGTTCGCGGGAAAATGAGCAGTCCTTC.

This clonotype occurred many times. The V call is TRBV5-1, the J call TRBJ2-3; possibly TRBD2 for D (5 bases). The CDR3 is 14 residues long. V gave up 4 bases and J gave up 4 bases, with 13 bases separating them. Germline V lookup: CDR1 SGHRS, CDR2 YFSETQ. CDR3 in amino acids: CASSLTSSADTQYF. The CDR3 coding sequence is TGCGCCAGCAGCCTAACTAGTTCGGCAGATACGCAGTATTTT. Combining the CDR3 with reference TRBV5-1 and TRBJ2-3 gives the whole variable domain KAGVTQTPRYLIKTRGQQVTLSCSPISGHRSVSWYQQTPGQGLQFLFEYFSETQRNKGNFPGRFSGRQFSNSRSEMNVSTLELGDSALYLCASSLTSSADTQYFGPGTRLTVL.

J is TRBJ2-1 and V is TRBV20-1, with TRBD2 matching 7 bases. V lost 3 bases to trimming and J lost 3 bases; unmatched junction nucleotides: 5. The CDR3 spans 14 residues. Germline assignment: CDR1 DFQATT and CDR2 SNEGSKA (reference sequence). The CDR3 DNA is TGCAGTGCTAGTACCGGGGGGAGCTACAATGAGCAGTTCTTC. This codes for CSASTGGSYNEQFF.

This clonotype was recorded many times. This rearrangement joins TRBV7-9 to TRBJ2-7, with no clear D. This CDR3 contains 14 residues. V dropped 1 base and J dropped 2 bases, with 9 bases sitting between them. Germline V gives CDR1 SEHNR, CDR2 FQNEAQ (reference sequence). The CDR3 spells CASSLDLSPYEQYF. The CDR3 DNA follows: TGTGCCAGCAGCTTAGACCTAAGCCCCTACGAGCAGTACTTC.